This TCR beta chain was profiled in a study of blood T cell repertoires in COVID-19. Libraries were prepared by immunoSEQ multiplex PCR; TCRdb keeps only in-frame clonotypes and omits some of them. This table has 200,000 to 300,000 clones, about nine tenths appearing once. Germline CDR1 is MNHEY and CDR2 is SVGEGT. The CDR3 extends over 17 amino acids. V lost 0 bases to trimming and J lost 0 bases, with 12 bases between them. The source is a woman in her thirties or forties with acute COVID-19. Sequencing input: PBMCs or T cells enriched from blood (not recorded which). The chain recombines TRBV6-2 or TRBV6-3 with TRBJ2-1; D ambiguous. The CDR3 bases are TGTGCCAGCAGTTACTCGGCCGCGCGGAGCTCCTACAATGAGCAGTTCTTC. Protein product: CASSYSAARSSYNEQFF.